This T cell receptor beta chain was documented in a study of identical twins. Whole-study findings and limits: Cross-sectional statistics, not tracking of the same donors, supported the conclusions. Twins shared beta out-of-frame sequences in excess, but this excess was weaker.

Template switching supplied a universal primer site; unique molecular identifiers were carried on the cDNA. TCRdb redid the calling of the 5' RACE reads with MiXCR, one entry per CDR3 protein. The sample holds a few hundred thousand distinct CDR3 sequences, more than 8% seen once. A word on this clonotype: What it binds is unknown.

The CDR3 has 13 amino acids. Trimming shortened V by 4 bases and J by 7 bases, and 13 bases separated the two germline ends. CDR1 is SEHNR, CDR2 FQNEAQ, per germline (reference sequence). A further study also used this sample, focusing on yellow fever vaccine responses in identical twins. From that report: Reportedly, the T cell response mounted by twins to vaccine seemed partly convergent, partly personalized.

This TCR came from a woman aged 18-29 years in good health. The sample consisted of CD8+ T cells sorted from blood. The chain joins TRBV7-9 to TRBJ1-1; D is unclear. The CDR3 nucleotides read TGTGCCAGCAGCTACACGGGTGGGGATGAAGCTTTCTTT. Encoded protein: CASSYTGGDEAFF. The full variable domain, completed using reference TRBV7-9 and TRBJ1-1, is DTGVSQNPRHKITKRGQNVTFRCDPISEHNRLYWYRQTLGQGPEFLTYFQNEAQLEKSRLLSDRFSAERPKGSFSTLEIQRTEQGDSAMYLCASSYTGGDEAFFGQGTRLTVV.